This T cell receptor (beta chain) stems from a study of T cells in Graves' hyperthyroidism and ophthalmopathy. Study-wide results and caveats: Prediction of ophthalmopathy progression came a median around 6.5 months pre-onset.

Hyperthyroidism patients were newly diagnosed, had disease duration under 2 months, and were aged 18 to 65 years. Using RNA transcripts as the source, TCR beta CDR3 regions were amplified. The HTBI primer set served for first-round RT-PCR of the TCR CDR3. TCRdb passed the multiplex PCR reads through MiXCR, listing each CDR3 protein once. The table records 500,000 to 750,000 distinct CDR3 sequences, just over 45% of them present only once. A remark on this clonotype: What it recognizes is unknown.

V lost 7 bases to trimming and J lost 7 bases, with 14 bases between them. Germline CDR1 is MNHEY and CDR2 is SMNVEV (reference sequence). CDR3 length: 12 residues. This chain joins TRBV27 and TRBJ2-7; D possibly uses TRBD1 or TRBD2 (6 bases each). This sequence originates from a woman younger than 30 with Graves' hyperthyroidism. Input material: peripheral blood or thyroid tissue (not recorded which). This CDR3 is CASTTGAHEQYF. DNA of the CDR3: TGTGCCAGCACCACGGGGGCACATGAGCAGTACTTC.